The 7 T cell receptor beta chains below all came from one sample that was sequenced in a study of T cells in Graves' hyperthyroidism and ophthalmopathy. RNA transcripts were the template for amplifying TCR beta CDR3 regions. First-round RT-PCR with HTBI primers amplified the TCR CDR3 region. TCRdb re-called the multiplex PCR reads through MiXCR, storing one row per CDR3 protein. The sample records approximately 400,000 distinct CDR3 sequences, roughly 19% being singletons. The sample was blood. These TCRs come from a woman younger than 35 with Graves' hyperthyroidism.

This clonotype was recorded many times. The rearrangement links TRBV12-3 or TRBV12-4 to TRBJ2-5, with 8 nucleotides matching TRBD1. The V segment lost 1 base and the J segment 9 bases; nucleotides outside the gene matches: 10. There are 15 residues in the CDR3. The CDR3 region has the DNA TGTGCCAGCAGTTTAGTTCGGACAGGGCCTTGGTCCCAGTACTTC. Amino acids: CASSLVRTGPWSQYF.

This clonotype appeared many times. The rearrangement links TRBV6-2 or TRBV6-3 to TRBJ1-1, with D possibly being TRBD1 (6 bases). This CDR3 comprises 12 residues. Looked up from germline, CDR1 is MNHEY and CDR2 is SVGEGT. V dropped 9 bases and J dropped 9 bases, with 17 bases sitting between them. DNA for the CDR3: TGTGCCAGTTCGCAGGGGTCCATTAAAGCTTTCTTT. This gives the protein CASSQGSIKAFF.

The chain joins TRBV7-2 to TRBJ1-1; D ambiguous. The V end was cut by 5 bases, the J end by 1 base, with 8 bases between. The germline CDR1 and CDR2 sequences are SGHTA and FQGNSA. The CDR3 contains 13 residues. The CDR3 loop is CASSRPPNTEAFF. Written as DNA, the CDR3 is TGTGCCAGCAGCAGGCCGCCGAACACTGAAGCTTTCTTT.

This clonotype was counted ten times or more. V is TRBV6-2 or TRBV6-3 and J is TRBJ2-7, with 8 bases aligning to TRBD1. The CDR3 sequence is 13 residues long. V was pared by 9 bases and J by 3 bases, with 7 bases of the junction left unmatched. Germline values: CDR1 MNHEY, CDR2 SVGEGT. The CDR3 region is CASHSTGVYEQYF. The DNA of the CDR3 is TGTGCCAGTCACTCGACAGGGGTCTACGAGCAGTACTTC.

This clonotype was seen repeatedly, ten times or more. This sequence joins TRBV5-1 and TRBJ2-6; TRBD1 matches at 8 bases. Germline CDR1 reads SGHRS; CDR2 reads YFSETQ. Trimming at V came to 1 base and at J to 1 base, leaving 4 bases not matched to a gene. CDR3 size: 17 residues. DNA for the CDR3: TGCGCCAGCAGCTTGCTGGGACAGGTTTCTGGGGCCAACGTCCTGACTTTC. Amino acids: CASSLLGQVSGANVLTF.

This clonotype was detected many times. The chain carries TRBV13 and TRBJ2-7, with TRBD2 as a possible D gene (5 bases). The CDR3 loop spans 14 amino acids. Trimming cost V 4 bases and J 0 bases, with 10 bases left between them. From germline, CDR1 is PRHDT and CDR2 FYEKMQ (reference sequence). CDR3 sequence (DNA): TGTGCCAGCAGCTCATCGGGGAGCTCCTACGAGCAGTACTTC. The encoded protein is CASSSSGSSYEQYF. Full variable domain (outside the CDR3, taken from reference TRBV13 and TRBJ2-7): AAGVIQSPRHLIKEKRETATLKCYPIPRHDTVYWYQQGPGQDPQFLISFYEKMQSDKGSIPDRFSAQQFSDYHSELNMSSLELGDSALYFCASSSSGSSYEQYFGPGTRLTVT.

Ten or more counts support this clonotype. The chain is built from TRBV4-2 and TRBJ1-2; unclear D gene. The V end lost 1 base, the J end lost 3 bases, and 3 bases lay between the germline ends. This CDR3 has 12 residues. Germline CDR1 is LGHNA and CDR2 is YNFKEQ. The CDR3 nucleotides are TGTGCCAGCAGCCAAGGACACTATGGCTACACCTTC. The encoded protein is CASSQGHYGYTF.